The sequence of this T cell receptor (beta chain) was determined in a study of EBV T-cell therapy then PD-1 blockade in nasopharyngeal carcinoma. Sequenced by immunoSEQ multiplex PCR; TCRdb stores in-frame clones only, minus some. The table shows about 14,000 clones, with around four fifths occurring only once. Germline V gene sequence: CDR1 SQVTM, CDR2 ANQGSEA. Trimming shortened V by 7 bases and J by 9 bases, and 16 bases separated the two germline ends. There are 12 residues in the CDR3. As to treatment: AdE1-LMPpoly-expanded autologous EBV-specific T-cell therapy followed by anti-PD-1 nivolumab. A remark on this clone: The antigen is not known.

This chain joins TRBV29-1 and TRBJ2-1, with D perhaps matching TRBD1 (6 bases). Material: CD8+ T cells from blood, obtained around day 100 from a patient whose treatment included autologous EBV-specific T cells and nivolumab. The receptor was derived from a middle-aged man with nasopharyngeal carcinoma. The CDR3 sequence: CSGGQGLLEQFF. DNA for the CDR3: TGCAGCGGGGGGCAGGGGCTGCTTGAGCAGTTCTTC.